This entry features one T cell receptor (beta chain) sequence. What it binds is unknown. The CDR3 has 15 residues. CDR1 and CDR2 (germline): SQVTM, ANQGSEA. Trimming took off 4 bases at V and 3 bases at J, with 18 bases between the two ends. The method was immunoSEQ multiplex PCR; TCRdb's version includes in-frame clones alone and lacks a portion of them. The table shows approximately 130,000 clones, with approximately 90% occurring only once. The sample comes from a study of graft-versus-host responses after intestinal transplantation. The clonotype was recovered from a human donor who received an intestinal transplant. The sequenced sample was unstimulated CD4+ T cells sorted from spleen or lymph node cells, obtained before intestinal transplant. The chain combines TRBV29-1 with TRBJ2-5; a possible D gene is TRBD1 (6 bases). CDR3 coding DNA: TGCAGCGTTGCTGGGGGCCGGGCCCCCAAAGAGACCCAGTACTTC. As protein: CSVAGGRAPKETQYF.